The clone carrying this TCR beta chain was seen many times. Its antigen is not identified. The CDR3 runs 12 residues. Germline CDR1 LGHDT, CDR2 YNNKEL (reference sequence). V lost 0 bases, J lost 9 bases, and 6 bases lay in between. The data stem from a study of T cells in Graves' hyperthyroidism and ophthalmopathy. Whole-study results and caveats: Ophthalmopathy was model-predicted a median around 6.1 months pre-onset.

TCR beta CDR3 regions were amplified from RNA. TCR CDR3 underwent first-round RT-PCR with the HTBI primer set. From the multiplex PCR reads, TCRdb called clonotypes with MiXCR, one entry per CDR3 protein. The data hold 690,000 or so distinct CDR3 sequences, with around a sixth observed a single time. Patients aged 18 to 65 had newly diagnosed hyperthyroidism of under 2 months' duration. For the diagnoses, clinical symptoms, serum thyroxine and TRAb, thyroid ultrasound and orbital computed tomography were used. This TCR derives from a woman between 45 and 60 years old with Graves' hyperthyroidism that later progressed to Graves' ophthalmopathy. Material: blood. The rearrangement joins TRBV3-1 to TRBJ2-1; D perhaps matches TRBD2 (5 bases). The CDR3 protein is CASSQDTSEQFF. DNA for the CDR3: TGTGCCAGCAGCCAAGATACTAGTGAGCAGTTCTTC.